This TCR beta chain was retrieved from a study of blood T cells in healthy people across ages. General study results and limits: Possibly, changes in expanded clonotypes were confounded because donor CMV status was unknown.

Trimming took 6 bases from V and 3 from J, leaving 9 bases between them. The CDR3 runs 12 residues. Germline V CDR1 and CDR2: SNHLY, FYNNEI. This clonotype has only a few counts. What it binds is not known. All donors came from Russia, were Caucasian and healthy, and spanned ages about 6 to 100. The use of a sample-barcoded 5' primer and a J-beta primer mix characterized a second PCR of roughly 6 to 11 cycles. Each cDNA molecule was tagged by a template-switch adaptor that had 12 random nucleotides. TCRdb used MiXCR to reprocess the 5' RACE reads, holding one entry per CDR3 protein. The data hold fewer than 800,000 distinct CDR3 sequences, with more than 20% observed a single time. This same sample was also taken into another study, of T cells of mothers and their children.

The sample comprised blood. The rearrangement joins TRBV2 to TRBJ2-7; the D is unclear. The sequence derives from a boy under 18 in good health. In DNA form, the CDR3 reads TGTGCCAGCAGCCCCCTCAACTACGAGCAGTACTTC. Its protein product is CASSPLNYEQYF.